This passage covers 28 T cell receptor beta chains from one sample sequenced in a study of T cell responses to AZD1222 COVID-19 vaccine. Profiled with immunoSEQ multiplex PCR; TCRdb holds only in-frame clones, not every one. The data contain approximately 130,000 clones, about nine tenths of them singletons. The sequences come from peripheral blood, collected on day 0 of AZD1222 vaccination. Receptors originate from an adult in good health.

V usage is TRBV28 and J usage is TRBJ2-1; 7 nucleotides agree with TRBD2. The CDR3 length is 16 residues. Germline CDR1 and CDR2: MDHEN and SYDVKM. After removal of 7 bases from V and 1 base from J, the junction contained 10 bases not matched to a gene. The CDR3 DNA follows: TGTGCCAGCACAATATTACGGGGAGGGTCCTACAATGAGCAGTTCTTC. Translation gives CASTILRGGSYNEQFF.

The DNA for the CDR3 is TGCAGTGCTAGCGGGAACACTGAAGCTTTCTTT. It specifies CSASGNTEAFF. The chain is built from TRBV20-1 and TRBJ1-1; unclear D gene. Per germline, CDR1 DFQATT and CDR2 SNEGSKA (reference sequence). The CDR3 consists of 11 residues. Trimming cost V 3 bases and J 1 base, with 3 bases left between them.

The chain joins TRBV12-3 or TRBV12-4 to TRBJ1-1; possibly TRBD1 for D (6 bases). There are 13 residues in the CDR3. Trimming shortened V by 11 bases and J by 3 bases, and 16 bases separated the two germline ends. CDR3 DNA: TGTGCCTCCCTCGGACAGTCCTACACTGAAGCTTTCTTT. This translates into CASLGQSYTEAFF.

This chain joins TRBV10-3 and TRBJ2-3; D is unresolved. Germline V gene sequence: CDR1 ENHRY, CDR2 SYGVKD. With 3 bases removed from V and 7 bases from J, the gap between germline ends came to 14 bases. This CDR3 is 14 amino acids long. CDR3 region: CAISEPPTQYTQYF. The CDR3 DNA sequence: TGTGCCATCAGTGAACCCCCCACCCAGTATACGCAGTATTTT.

The J gene is TRBJ1-1, the V gene TRBV7-2, with 11 bases identical to TRBD1. The V gene end was trimmed by 5 bases and the J gene end by 8 bases; junction bases not matched to a gene: 1. The germline gives CDR1 SGHTA, CDR2 FQGNSA. This CDR3 spans 12 amino acids. The CDR3: CASSRDRGEAFF. In DNA form, the CDR3 reads TGTGCCAGCAGCAGGGACAGGGGGGAAGCTTTCTTT.

The V and J genes are TRBV28 and TRBJ1-4, with D unresolved. The V and J ends lost 4 bases and 8 bases respectively, with 11 bases between them. This CDR3 is built from 13 residues. Germline loops: CDR1 MDHEN, CDR2 SYDVKM. CDR3 sequence reads: CASSSGGKEKLFF. CDR3 DNA: TGTGCCAGCAGTTCGGGAGGGAAGGAAAAACTGTTTTTT.

This clone was seen just once. The chain recombines TRBV2 with TRBJ2-1; TRBD2 might be the D (5 bases). The CDR3 is 11 amino acids. Germline CDR1 SNHLY, CDR2 FYNNEI. V shed 6 bases and J shed 6 bases, with 6 bases lying between them. CDR3 nucleotides: TGTGCCAGCAGGAGGGCCAATGAGCAGTTCTTC. It specifies CASRRANEQFF.

This chain joins TRBV7-2 and TRBJ2-7; the D is unclear. There are 15 residues in the CDR3. Germline V gives CDR1 SGHTA, CDR2 FQGNSA. V lost 5 bases to trimming and J lost 3 bases, with 17 bases between them. CDR3 in amino acids: CASSPVGQAVYEQYF. DNA for the CDR3: TGTGCCAGCAGCCCCGTAGGGCAGGCAGTCTACGAGCAGTACTTC.

The chain joins TRBV10-3 to TRBJ2-3; D possibly corresponds to TRBD2 (6 bases). Trimming took 4 bases from V and 0 from J, leaving 11 bases between them. CDR1 is ENHRY and CDR2 is SYGVKD in the germline V gene. The CDR3 contains 15 residues. The DNA for the CDR3 is TGTGCCATCAGTGGCGGGGCGGGCAGCACAGATACGCAGTATTTT. Its protein product is CAISGGAGSTDTQYF.

The chain links TRBV27 to TRBJ2-7; the match to TRBD2 covers 9 bases. This CDR3 comprises 16 residues. Trimming removed 2 bases from V and 0 bases from J; junction bases left unmatched: 5. CDR1 and CDR2 (germline): MNHEY, SMNVEV (reference sequence). The CDR3 bases are TGTGCCAGCAGTTTAGCGGCGGGAGGGCCCTCCTACGAGCAGTACTTC. Translating it yields CASSLAAGGPSYEQYF.

CDR3 coding DNA: TGTGCCACCAGCAATTCGGGAGGCAGCTCCTACGAGCAGTACTTC. Translated, it gives CATSNSGGSSYEQYF. J is TRBJ2-7 and V is TRBV15; 7 bases fit TRBD2. Trimming removed 4 bases from V and 0 bases from J; junction bases left unmatched: 6. The germline V gene has CDR1 LNHNV and CDR2 YYDKDF (reference sequence). The CDR3 length is 15 residues. Variable domain in full (rest from reference TRBV15 and TRBJ2-7): DAMVIQNPRYQVTQFGKPVTLSCSQTLNHNVMYWYQQKSSQAPKLLFHYYDKDFNNEADTPDNFQSRRPNTSFCFLDIRSPGLGDTAMYLCATSNSGGSSYEQYFGPGTRLTVT.

The chain links TRBV30 to TRBJ2-5; TRBD2 is a possible D gene (6 bases). The germline gives CDR1 GTSNPN, CDR2 SVGIG (reference sequence). The CDR3 runs to 15 residues. The V end was cut by 4 bases, the J end by 7 bases, with 22 bases between. Here the CDR3 reads CAWKTGGTSGGTQYF. CDR3 DNA: TGTGCCTGGAAAACGGGCGGGACCAGTGGGGGGACCCAGTACTTC.

The CDR3 nucleotides read TGTGCCACCAGCAGGGACAGGGGGTACTACGAGCAGTACTTC. Translation gives CATSRDRGYYEQYF. This chain links TRBV15 with TRBJ2-7; 10 bases are shared with TRBD1. The J segment lost 3 bases and the V segment lost 3 bases, leaving 2 bases of the junction unmatched. This CDR3 has 14 amino acids. Germline V CDR1 and CDR2: LNHNV, YYDKDF (reference sequence).

This chain joins TRBV11-2 and TRBJ2-2, with D hard to call. This CDR3 is built from 15 residues. Per germline, CDR1 SGHAT and CDR2 FQNNGV. V lost 1 base to trimming and J lost 5 bases, with 11 bases between them. The chain's CDR3 is CASSLVLRETGELFF. In DNA form, the CDR3 reads TGTGCCAGCAGCTTAGTACTTCGTGAGACCGGGGAGCTGTTTTTT.

The V and J genes are TRBV5-1 and TRBJ1-1; D may be TRBD1 (5 bases). V lost 6 bases, J lost 1 base, and 13 bases lay in between. Germline V gene lookup returns CDR1 SGHRS and CDR2 YFSETQ. The CDR3 has 14 amino acids. In DNA, the CDR3 is TGCGCCAGCACCCCGGGGCCAACGAACACTGAAGCTTTCTTT. Protein product: CASTPGPTNTEAFF. The full variable domain, its missing parts supplied by reference TRBV5-1 and TRBJ1-1, is KAGVTQTPRYLIKTRGQQVTLSCSPISGHRSVSWYQQTPGQGLQFLFEYFSETQRNKGNFPGRFSGRQFSNSRSEMNVSTLELGDSALYLCASTPGPTNTEAFFGQGTRLTVV.

The CDR3 nucleotides read TGTGCCAGCAGTTACTCCGTCCGACTAGCGGGAGGAAATTACAATGAGCAGTTCTTC. This codes for CASSYSVRLAGGNYNEQFF. The rearrangement uses TRBV6-2 or TRBV6-3 and TRBJ2-1; 13 bases are shared with TRBD2. Germline V CDR1 and CDR2: MNHEY, SVGEGT. CDR3 length equals 19 residues. The V gene end was trimmed by 0 bases and the J gene end by 4 bases; junction bases not matched to a gene: 9.

The V call is TRBV6-5, the J call TRBJ1-1, with 8 positions matching TRBD1. Unmatched junction bases numbered 7, after V lost 9 bases and J lost 4 bases. Per the germline V gene, CDR1 is MNHEY and CDR2 is SVGAGI. CDR3 length: 13 residues. This CDR3 reads CASVGTGGTEAFF. CDR3 sequence (DNA): TGTGCCAGTGTCGGTACAGGGGGCACTGAAGCTTTCTTT.

The chain recombines TRBV15 with TRBJ2-2; 10 nucleotides match TRBD2. Germline loops: CDR1 LNHNV, CDR2 YYDKDF (reference sequence). CDR3 length equals 15 residues. Unmatched junction bases numbered 8, after V lost 4 bases and J lost 9 bases. The CDR3 sequence: CATSTPGLATRELFF. The DNA for the CDR3 is TGTGCCACCAGCACCCCGGGACTAGCGACCCGGGAGCTGTTTTTT.

The chain is built from TRBV2 and TRBJ1-1; D uncertain. Germline V gene lookup returns CDR1 SNHLY and CDR2 FYNNEI. The CDR3 covers 14 residues. V was cut by 6 bases and J by 1 base, with 12 bases left in between. The CDR3 region has the DNA TGTGCCAGCAGACACGACGGATCGAACACTGAAGCTTTCTTT. Amino acid sequence: CASRHDGSNTEAFF.

This clone was picked up a small number of times. The gene calls are TRBV19 and TRBJ1-4; D perhaps matches TRBD1 (6 bases). The V end was cut by 4 bases, the J end by 8 bases, with 17 bases between. This CDR3 has 15 amino acids. CDR1 and CDR2 from the germline V gene are LNHDA and SQIVND (reference sequence). As DNA, the CDR3 is TGTGCCAGTAGTACCCGGGACAACCTGGGGGAAAAACTGTTTTTT. Encoded protein: CASSTRDNLGEKLFF.

CDR3 in amino acids: CSVEDRGTEYGYTF. The CDR3 nucleotides are TGCAGCGTTGAAGATCGGGGGACTGAGTATGGCTACACCTTC. This chain joins TRBV29-1 and TRBJ1-2; D perhaps matches TRBD1 (5 bases). V lost 0 bases and J lost 5, with 13 bases in between. CDR1 and CDR2 (germline): SQVTM, ANQGSEA. The CDR3 extends over 14 amino acids. Based on the CDR3 plus reference TRBV29-1 and TRBJ1-2, the full variable domain is SAVISQKPSRDICQRGTSLTIQCQVDSQVTMMFWYRQQPGQSLTLIATANQGSEATYESGFVIDKFPISRPNLTFSTLTVSNMSPEDSSIYLCSVEDRGTEYGYTFGSGTRLTVV.

This clone has only a few counts. V gene TRBV5-1 combines with J gene TRBJ2-5, with TRBD2 as a possible D gene (5 bases). The V gene lost 2 bases and the J gene lost 5 bases, with 13 bases spanning the gap. The CDR3 sequence is 14 residues long. Germline lookup yields CDR1 SGHRS and CDR2 YFSETQ. CDR3 protein: CASSFGSGAETQYF. In nucleotides, the CDR3 is TGCGCCAGCAGCTTTGGGAGCGGCGCGGAGACCCAGTACTTC.

The sample holds one count of this clone. V and J are TRBV19 and TRBJ2-5, with D uncertain. Germline V CDR1 and CDR2: LNHDA, SQIVND (reference sequence). V was shortened by 4 bases and J by 4 bases, with 16 bases between the two germline ends. The CDR3 loop spans 15 amino acids. CDR3 nucleotides: TGTGCCAGTAGTAAAACACGCTACTCAGGAGAGACCCAGTACTTC. This gives the protein CASSKTRYSGETQYF.

This sequence joins TRBV11-2 and TRBJ2-6; 10 bases agree with TRBD2. Per germline, CDR1 SGHAT and CDR2 FQNNGV. V lost 4 bases and J lost 12; bases outside the gene matches: 12. CDR3 length: 16 residues. The chain's CDR3 is CASSSPVLAGLGVLTF. In nucleotides, the CDR3 is TGTGCCAGCAGCTCACCAGTACTAGCGGGATTAGGCGTCCTGACTTTC.

The chain uses TRBV28 and TRBJ2-7; TRBD2 agrees at 14 bases. V shed 8 bases, J shed 5 bases, and the junction held 8 bases outside the gene matches. The CDR3 has 15 amino acids. Germline CDR1 MDHEN, CDR2 SYDVKM. In DNA form, the CDR3 reads TGTGCCAGCCTCTCCGGGACTAGCGGGAGCCACGAGCAGTACTTC. Translation: CASLSGTSGSHEQYF. The variable domain in full, completed from reference TRBV28 and TRBJ2-7, reads DVKVTQSSRYLVKRTGEKVFLECVQDMDHENMFWYRQDPGLGLRLIYFSYDVKMKEKGDIPEGYSVSREKKERFSLILESASTNQTSMYLCASLSGTSGSHEQYFGPGTRLTVT.

This clone was counted a single time. The chain is built from TRBV19 and TRBJ1-4; 9 bases match TRBD1. CDR3 size: 15 residues. CDR1 LNHDA and CDR2 SQIVND come from the germline V gene (reference sequence). With V trimmed by 4 bases and J by 3 bases, 3 bases remained unmatched. DNA of the CDR3: TGTGCCAGTAGTACTCGGACAGGGGCTAATGAAAAACTGTTTTTT. Its translation is CASSTRTGANEKLFF.

The gene calls are TRBV28 and TRBJ2-5; 8 bases are a match to TRBD1. Germline CDR1 MDHEN, CDR2 SYDVKM. V was pared by 5 bases and J by 1 base, with 6 bases of the junction left unmatched. There are 15 residues in the CDR3. CDR3 coding DNA: TGTGCCAGCAGTCGAGGGGACAGGACCCAAGAGACCCAGTACTTC. As protein: CASSRGDRTQETQYF.

The chain carries TRBV5-1 and TRBJ2-7; the match to TRBD1 covers 8 bases. The germline V gene has CDR1 SGHRS and CDR2 YFSETQ. The CDR3 spans 15 residues. V was clipped by 6 bases and J by 0 bases; unmatched bases: 8. The CDR3 sequence: CASKGFGQGSYEQYF. The CDR3 nucleotides are TGCGCCAGCAAGGGATTCGGACAGGGCTCCTACGAGCAGTACTTC.